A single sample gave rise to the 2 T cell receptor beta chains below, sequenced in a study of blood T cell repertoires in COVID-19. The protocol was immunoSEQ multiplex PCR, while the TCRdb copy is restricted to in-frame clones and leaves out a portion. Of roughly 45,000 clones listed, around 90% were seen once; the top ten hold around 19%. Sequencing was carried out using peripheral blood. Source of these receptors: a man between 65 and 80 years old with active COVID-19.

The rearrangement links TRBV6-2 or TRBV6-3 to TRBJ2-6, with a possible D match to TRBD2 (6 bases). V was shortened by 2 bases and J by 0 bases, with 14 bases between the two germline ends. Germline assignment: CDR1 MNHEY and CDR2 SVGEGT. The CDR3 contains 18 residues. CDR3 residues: CASSYHRGSSSGANVLTF. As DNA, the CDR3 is TGTGCCAGCAGTTACCATCGGGGGTCCAGCTCTGGGGCCAACGTCCTGACTTTC.

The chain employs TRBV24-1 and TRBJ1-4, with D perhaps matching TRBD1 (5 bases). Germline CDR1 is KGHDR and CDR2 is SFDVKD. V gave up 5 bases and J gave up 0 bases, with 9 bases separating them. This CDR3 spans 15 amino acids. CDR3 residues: CATSATGATNEKLFF. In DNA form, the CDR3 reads TGTGCCACCAGTGCAACAGGTGCAACTAATGAAAAACTGTTTTTT.